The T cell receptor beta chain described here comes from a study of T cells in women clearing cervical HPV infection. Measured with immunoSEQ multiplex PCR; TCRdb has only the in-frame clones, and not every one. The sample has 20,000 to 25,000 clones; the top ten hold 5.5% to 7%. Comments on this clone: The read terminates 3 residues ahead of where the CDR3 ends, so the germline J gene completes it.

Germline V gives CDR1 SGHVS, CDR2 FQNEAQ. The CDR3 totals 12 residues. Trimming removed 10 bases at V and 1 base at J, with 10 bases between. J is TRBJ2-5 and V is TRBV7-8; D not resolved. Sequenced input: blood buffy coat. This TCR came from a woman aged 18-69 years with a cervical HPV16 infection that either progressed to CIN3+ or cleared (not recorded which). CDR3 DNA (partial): TGTGCCACTGGGCTTACCCAAGAGACC. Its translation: CATGLTQET. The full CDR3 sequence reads CATGLTQETQYF.